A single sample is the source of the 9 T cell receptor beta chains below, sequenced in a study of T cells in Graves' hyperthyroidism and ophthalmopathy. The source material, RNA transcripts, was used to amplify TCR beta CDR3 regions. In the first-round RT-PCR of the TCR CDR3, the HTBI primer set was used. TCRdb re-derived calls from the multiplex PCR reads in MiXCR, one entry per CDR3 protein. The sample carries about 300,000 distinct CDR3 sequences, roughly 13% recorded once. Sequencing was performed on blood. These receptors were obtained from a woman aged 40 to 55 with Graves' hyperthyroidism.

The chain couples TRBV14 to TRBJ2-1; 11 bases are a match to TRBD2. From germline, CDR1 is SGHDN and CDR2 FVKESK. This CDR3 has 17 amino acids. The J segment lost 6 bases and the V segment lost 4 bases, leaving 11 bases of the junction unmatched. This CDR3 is CASSPAGLAGGANEQFF. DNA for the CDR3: TGTGCCAGCAGCCCAGCCGGCCTAGCGGGAGGAGCCAATGAGCAGTTCTTC.

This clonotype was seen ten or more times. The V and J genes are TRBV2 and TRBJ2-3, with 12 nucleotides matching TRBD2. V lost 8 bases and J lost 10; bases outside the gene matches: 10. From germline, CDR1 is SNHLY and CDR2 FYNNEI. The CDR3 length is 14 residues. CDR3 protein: CASRTSGNPGPQYF. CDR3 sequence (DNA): TGTGCCAGCCGGACTAGCGGGAATCCCGGGCCGCAGTATTTT.

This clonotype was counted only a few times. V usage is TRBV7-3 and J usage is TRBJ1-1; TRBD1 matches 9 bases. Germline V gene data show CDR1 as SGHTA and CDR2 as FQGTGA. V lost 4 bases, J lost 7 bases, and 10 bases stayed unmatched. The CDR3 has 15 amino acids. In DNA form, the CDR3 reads TGTGCCAGCAGCTCTGGACAGGGGACCCGACGTGAAGCTTTCTTT. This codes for CASSSGQGTRREAFF.

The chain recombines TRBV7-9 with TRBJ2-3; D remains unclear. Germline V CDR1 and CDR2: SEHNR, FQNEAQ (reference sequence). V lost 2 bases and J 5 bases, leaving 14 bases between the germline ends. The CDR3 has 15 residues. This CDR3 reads CASSLRESAGDTQYF. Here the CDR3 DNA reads TGTGCCAGCAGCTTAAGAGAGTCAGCAGGAGATACGCAGTATTTT. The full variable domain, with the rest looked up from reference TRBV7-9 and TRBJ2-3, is DTGVSQNPRHKITKRGQNVTFRCDPISEHNRLYWYRQTLGQGPEFLTYFQNEAQLEKSRLLSDRFSAERPKGSFSTLEIQRTEQGDSAMYLCASSLRESAGDTQYFGPGTRLTVL.

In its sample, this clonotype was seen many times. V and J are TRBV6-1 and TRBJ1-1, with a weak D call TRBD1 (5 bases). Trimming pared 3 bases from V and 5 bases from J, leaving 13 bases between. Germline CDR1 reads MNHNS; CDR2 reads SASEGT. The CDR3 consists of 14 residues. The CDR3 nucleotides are TGTGCCAGCAGTGACCGGGGGGATGGGACTGAAGCTTTCTTT. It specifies CASSDRGDGTEAFF.

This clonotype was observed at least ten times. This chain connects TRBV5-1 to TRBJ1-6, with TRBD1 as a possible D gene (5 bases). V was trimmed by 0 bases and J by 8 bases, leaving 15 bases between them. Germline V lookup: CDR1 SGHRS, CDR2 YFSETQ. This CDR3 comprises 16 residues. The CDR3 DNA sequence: TGCGCCAGCAGCTTGGTGGGGGGACGGCCTGATTCACCCCTCCACTTT. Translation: CASSLVGGRPDSPLHF. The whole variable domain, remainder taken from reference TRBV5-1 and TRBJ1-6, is KAGVTQTPRYLIKTRGQQVTLSCSPISGHRSVSWYQQTPGQGLQFLFEYFSETQRNKGNFPGRFSGRQFSNSRSEMNVSTLELGDSALYLCASSLVGGRPDSPLHFGNGTRLTVT.

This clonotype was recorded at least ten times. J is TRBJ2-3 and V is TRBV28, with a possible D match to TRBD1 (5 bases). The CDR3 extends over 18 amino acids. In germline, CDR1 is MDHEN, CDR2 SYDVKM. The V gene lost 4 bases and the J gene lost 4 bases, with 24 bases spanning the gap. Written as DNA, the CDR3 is TGTGCCAGCAGTTATAACCAGCGTGGGGCAACCAAGTCAGATACGCAGTATTTT. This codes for CASSYNQRGATKSDTQYF.

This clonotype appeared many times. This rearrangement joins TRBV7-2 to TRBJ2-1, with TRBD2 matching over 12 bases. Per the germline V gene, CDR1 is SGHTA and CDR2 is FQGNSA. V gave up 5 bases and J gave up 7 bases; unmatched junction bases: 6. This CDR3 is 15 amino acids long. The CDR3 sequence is CASSLTSGRPNEQFF. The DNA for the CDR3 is TGTGCCAGCAGCCTCACTAGCGGGAGGCCAAATGAGCAGTTCTTC.

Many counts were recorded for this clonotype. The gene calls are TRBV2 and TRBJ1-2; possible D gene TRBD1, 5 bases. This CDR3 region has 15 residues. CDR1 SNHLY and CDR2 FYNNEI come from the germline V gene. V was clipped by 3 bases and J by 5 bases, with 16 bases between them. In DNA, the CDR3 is TGTGCCAGCAGTGATAGAGTGGCAGGGATTTATGGCTACACCTTC. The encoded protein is CASSDRVAGIYGYTF. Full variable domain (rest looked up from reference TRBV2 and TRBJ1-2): EPEVTQTPSHQVTQMGQEVILRCVPISNHLYFYWYRQILGQKVEFLVSFYNNEISEKSEIFDDQFSVERPDGSNFTLKIRSTKLEDSAMYFCASSDRVAGIYGYTFGSGTRLTVV.